This T cell receptor beta chain originates from a study of blood T cell repertoires in COVID-19 (dated by TCRdb to the early 2020s). Turning to the overall study: The collaborator samples originated in the United States, Italy and Spain and spanned the acute and convalescent phases of COVID-19. A freely available public database, intended as a resource for researchers studying the immune response to SARS-CoV-2, is where the repertoires were released. The dataset comprised deeply sampled blood TCRbeta repertoires from subjects exposed to, actively infected with, or recovered from COVID-19. A de-identified subject ID, COVID-19 status, age in years and sex were almost always included in the sample metadata. Where available, HLA class I and class II types were taken from metadata supplied by the sample provider and were not determined by assay-based typing. The prospective study material was composed of cDNA or gDNA derived from T cells, B-cell-depleted T cells, or PBMCs. Samples were obtained from the ongoing ImmuneRACE study (first 160 participants) and from over a thousand subjects provided by 6 global collaborators.

Whole blood was collected in K2EDTA tubes by collaborating institutions according to the institutions' own protocols. For TCRbeta analysis, collaborators shipped samples in one of three forms: frozen whole blood, isolated PBMCs, or DNA extracted from either of those sample types. About this clone: This receptor's antigen is unknown. The record has no base qualities; no much larger clone is one base away.

What the research found in general, with its limitations: The amount of clinical and demographic metadata varied by source and participant and was provided uncurated.

The CDR3 numbers 19 residues from cysteine through phenylalanine. Here the CDR3 DNA is all that survives: 57 bases in frame from base 1. CDR1 and CDR2 are drawn from the germline V gene (reference sequence): SGHNT, YYREEE. For this chain, trimming is 3 bases at the V end and 0 bases at the J end, and the number of junction bases without a gene match is 6. The immunoSEQ Assay, a bias-controlled multiplex PCR, was used to amplify TCRbeta CDR3 regions from genomic DNA. In the source study's methods: The number of nucleated cells in each sample was estimated from the amplification of reference gene primers within the assay. To quantify the absolute abundance of each unique TCRbeta CDR3 rearrangement, sequence reads were collapsed and filtered. Productive Simpson clonality was computed per sample as the square root of Simpson's diversity index over productive rearrangements. Sourced from immuneACCESS, this table was stored by TCRdb with only in-frame sequences that have V and J called. A share of the clones is absent; for the studies checked, an unresolved V gene accounts for under half, and the remainder has no known explanation. The V and J calls and clone size come from that table; D and trimming were worked out from the DNA. The sample table lists roughly 140,000 clones, around 86% of them with a count of one. The ten largest account for around 3.5% of the sample.

The rearranged segments are TRBV5-4 and TRBJ2-2, with 15 bases aligning to TRBD2. Sequencing was done on a sample of peripheral blood. The sequence was obtained from an older man with acute or convalescent COVID-19. The DNA sequence is as follows: TGTGCCAGCAGCTGGGGACTAGCGGGAGGAGGTACGAACACCGGGGAGCTGTTTTTT. This is translated as CASSWGLAGGGTNTGELFF.